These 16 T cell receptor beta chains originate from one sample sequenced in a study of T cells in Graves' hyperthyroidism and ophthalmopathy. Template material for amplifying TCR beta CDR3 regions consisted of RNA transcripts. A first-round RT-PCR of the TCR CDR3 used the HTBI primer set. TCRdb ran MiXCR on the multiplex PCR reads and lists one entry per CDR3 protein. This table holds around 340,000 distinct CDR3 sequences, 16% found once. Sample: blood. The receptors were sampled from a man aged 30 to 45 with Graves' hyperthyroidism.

CDR3 coding DNA: TGTGCCAGCAGCCCCCTATCGGGCAGATCCTACGAGCAGTACTTC. It is translated as CASSPLSGRSYEQYF. The chain couples TRBV6-1 to TRBJ2-7; D not resolved. The CDR3 has 15 residues. Germline V gene data show CDR1 as MNHNS and CDR2 as SASEGT. Between the trimmed V and J ends, which lost 6 bases and 1 base, there was a span of 16 bases.

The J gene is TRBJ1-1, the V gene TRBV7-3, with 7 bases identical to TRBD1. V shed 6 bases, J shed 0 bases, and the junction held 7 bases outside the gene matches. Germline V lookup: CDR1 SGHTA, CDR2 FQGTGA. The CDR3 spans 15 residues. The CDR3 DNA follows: TGTGCCAGCAGTTCAAGGGACAGCTTGAACACTGAAGCTTTCTTT. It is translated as CASSSRDSLNTEAFF.

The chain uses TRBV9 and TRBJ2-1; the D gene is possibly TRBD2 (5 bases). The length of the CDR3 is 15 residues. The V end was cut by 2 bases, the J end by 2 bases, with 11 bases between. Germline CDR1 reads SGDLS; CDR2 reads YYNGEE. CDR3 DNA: TGTGCCAGCAGCGTGGGGAGTAAGCCCTACAATGAGCAGTTCTTC. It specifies CASSVGSKPYNEQFF.

The CDR3 is CASSLMIAGGPPDTQYF. DNA of the CDR3: TGTGCCAGCAGTTTGATGATAGCGGGAGGGCCTCCAGATACGCAGTATTTT. This chain joins TRBV6-1 and TRBJ2-3; 11 bases match TRBD2. CDR1 and CDR2 from the germline V gene are MNHNS and SASEGT. There are 17 residues in the CDR3. V lost 5 bases, J lost 4 bases, and 11 bases stayed unmatched.

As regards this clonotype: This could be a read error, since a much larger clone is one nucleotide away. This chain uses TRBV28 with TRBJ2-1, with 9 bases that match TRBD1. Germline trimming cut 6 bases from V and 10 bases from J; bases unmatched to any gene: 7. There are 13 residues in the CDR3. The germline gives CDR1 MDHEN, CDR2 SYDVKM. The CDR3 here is CASRVQGALEQFF. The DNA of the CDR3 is TGTGCCAGCAGGGTACAGGGGGCGCTCGAGCAGTTCTTC.

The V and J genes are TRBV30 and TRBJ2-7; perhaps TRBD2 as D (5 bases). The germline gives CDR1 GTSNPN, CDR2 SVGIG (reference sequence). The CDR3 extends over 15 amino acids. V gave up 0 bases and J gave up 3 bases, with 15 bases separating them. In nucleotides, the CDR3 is TGTGCCTGGAGTGTACCGGCGGGCTCCTTCTACGAGCAGTACTTC. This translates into CAWSVPAGSFYEQYF.

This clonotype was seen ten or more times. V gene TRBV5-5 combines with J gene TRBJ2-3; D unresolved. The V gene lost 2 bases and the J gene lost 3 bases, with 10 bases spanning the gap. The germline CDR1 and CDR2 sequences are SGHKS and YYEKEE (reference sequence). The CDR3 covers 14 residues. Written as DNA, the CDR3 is TGTGCCAGCAGCTTCTCCCCCGATACAGATACGCAGTATTTT. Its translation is CASSFSPDTDTQYF.

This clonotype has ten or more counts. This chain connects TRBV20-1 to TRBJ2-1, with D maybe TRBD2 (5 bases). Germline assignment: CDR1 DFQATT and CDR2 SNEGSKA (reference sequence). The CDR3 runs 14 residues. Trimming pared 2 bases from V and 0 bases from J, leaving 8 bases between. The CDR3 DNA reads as TGCAGTGCTAGATCTGGGAGCTCCTACAATGAGCAGTTCTTC. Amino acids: CSARSGSSYNEQFF.

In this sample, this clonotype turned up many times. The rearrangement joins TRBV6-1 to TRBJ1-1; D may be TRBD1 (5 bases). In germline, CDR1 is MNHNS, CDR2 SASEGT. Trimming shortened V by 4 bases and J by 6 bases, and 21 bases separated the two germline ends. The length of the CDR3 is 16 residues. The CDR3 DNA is TGTGCCAGCAGTGGGCCCCCTGACAGACTGCCGGCTGAAGCTTTCTTT. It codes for CASSGPPDRLPAEAFF.

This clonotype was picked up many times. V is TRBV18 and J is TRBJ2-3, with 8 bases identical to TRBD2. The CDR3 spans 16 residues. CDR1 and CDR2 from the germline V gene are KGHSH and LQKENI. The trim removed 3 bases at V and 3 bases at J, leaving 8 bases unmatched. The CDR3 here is CASSPGTGGRTDTQYF. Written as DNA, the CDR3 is TGTGCCAGCTCACCGGGAACGGGGGGGCGGACAGATACGCAGTATTTT. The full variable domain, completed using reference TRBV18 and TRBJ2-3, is NAGVMQNPRHLVRRRGQEARLRCSPMKGHSHVYWYRQLPEEGLKFMVYLQKENIIDESGMPKERFSAEFPKEGPSILRIQQVVRGDSAAYFCASSPGTGGRTDTQYFGPGTRLTVL.

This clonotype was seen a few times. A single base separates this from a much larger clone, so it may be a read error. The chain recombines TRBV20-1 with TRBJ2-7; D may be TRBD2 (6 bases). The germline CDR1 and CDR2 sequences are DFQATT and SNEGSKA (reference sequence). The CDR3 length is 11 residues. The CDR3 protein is CSAIAGGQQHF. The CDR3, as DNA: TGCAGTGCTATTGCCGGGGGTCAGCAGCACTTC.

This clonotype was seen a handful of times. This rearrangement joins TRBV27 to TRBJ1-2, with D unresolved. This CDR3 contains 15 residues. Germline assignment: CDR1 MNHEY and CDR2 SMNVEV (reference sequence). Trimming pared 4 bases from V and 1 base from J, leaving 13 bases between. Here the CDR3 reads CASSSSSPLNYGYTF. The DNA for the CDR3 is TGTGCCAGCAGTTCATCCAGCCCTCTTAACTATGGCTACACCTTC.

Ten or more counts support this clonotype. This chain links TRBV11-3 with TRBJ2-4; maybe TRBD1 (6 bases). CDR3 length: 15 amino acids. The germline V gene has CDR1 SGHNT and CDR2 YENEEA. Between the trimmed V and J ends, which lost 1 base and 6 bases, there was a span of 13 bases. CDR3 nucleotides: TGTGCCAGCAGCTTAGCACCTACAGGGTCAAACATTCAGTACTTC. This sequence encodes CASSLAPTGSNIQYF.

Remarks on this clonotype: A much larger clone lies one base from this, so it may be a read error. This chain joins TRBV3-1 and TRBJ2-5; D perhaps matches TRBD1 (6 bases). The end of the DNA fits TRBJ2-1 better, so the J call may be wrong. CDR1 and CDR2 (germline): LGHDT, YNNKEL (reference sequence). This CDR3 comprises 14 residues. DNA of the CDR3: TGTGCCAGCAGCCAAGATATAGGGGGAGAGACCCAGTTCTTC. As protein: CASSQDIGGETQFF.

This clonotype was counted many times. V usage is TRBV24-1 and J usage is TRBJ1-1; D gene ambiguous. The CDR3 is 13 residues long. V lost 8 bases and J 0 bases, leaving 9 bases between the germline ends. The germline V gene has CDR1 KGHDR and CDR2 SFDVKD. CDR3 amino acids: CATKRAMNTEAFF. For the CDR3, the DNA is TGTGCCACCAAAAGGGCTATGAACACTGAAGCTTTCTTT.

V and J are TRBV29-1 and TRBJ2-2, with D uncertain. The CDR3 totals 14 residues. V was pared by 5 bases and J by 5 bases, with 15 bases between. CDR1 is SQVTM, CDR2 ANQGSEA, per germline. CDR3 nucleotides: TGCAGCGTTAGCAGGACCTCTGGGACCGGGGAGCTGTTTTTT. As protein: CSVSRTSGTGELFF.